These T cell receptor beta chains were read from a single sample in a study of T cell responses to AZD1222 COVID-19 vaccine. The method was immunoSEQ multiplex PCR; TCRdb's version includes in-frame clones alone and lacks a portion of them. The table has roughly 130,000 clones, around 94% seen once; the top ten hold 6.6%. This specimen consisted of peripheral blood, obtained on day 0 of AZD1222 vaccination. The receptors were sampled from an adult in good health. CDR3s leave out the opening cysteine and the closing phenylalanine or tryptophan. Size values are once, few and many counts, or a class for expanded clones, and some rows have none.

V gene	clone size	CDR3 protein
TRBV7-2	.	ASSFTPSSYNEQF
TRBV6-5	.	ASSYTGQNSGNTIY
TRBV6-5	.	ASSYSTSDYNEQF
TRBV4-1	.	ASSQVGGFEAF
TRBV14	.	ASSLGLYNEQF
TRBV5-1	.	ASSPRPGSDNSPLH
TRBV6-5	.	ASSYSRSSDTEAF
TRBV30	.	AWSVGEAQY
TRBV19	.	ASSSGQGDGYT
TRBV3-1/TRBV3-2	.	ASSLKQPGLAGIPSTDTQY
TRBV27	.	ASALFGASEQF
TRBV6-5	once	ASSYSGKGTQY
TRBV5-1	.	ASSRQGRGETQY
TRBV7-2	once	ASSGDGSNYGYT
TRBV11-3	.	ASSPGHPNTEAF
TRBV28	.	ASIPSPGRGTEAF
TRBV18	.	ASSQGRTGAARAYEQY
TRBV12-5	.	ASGTGANYGYT
TRBV15	.	ATSRDLRAYEQY
TRBV28	.	ASSLSDQPQH
TRBV18	.	ASSSTTTNTEAF
TRBV11-3	.	ASSFSEGAEQF